The clone carrying this T cell receptor beta chain has just one count. This specimen belongs to a study of blood T cell repertoires in COVID-19. Study-level information: The United States, Italy and Spain supplied acute and convalescent COVID-19 samples. PBMCs, B-cell-depleted T cells, or T cells were the source of the cDNA or gDNA that made up the material.

This CDR3 is built from 16 residues. V was pared by 4 bases and J by 2 bases, with 7 bases of the junction left unmatched. The germline CDR1 and CDR2 sequences are SGDLS and YYNGEE. Clones were sequenced by immunoSEQ multiplex PCR, and TCRdb holds only the in-frame ones, with some missing. The sample consists of around 130,000 clones, approximately 90% of them appearing once. Sequenced material: peripheral blood. The receptor comes from a man aged 50 to 59 with active or convalescent COVID-19. This chain joins TRBV9 and TRBJ2-2, with 8 bases lining up with TRBD2. CDR3 DNA: TGTGCCAGCAGCCCCTGGACTAGCCCTAACACCGGGGAGCTGTTTTTT. Its translation is CASSPWTSPNTGELFF.